A selection of T cell receptor beta chains follows, all from one sample in a study of shared clonotypes between healthy human individuals. Clones were read by immunoSEQ multiplex PCR, and TCRdb kept only the in-frame ones, dropping some. The sample contains over a million clones, more than 75% of which appear only once. Sequencing was done on a sample of memory CD4+ T cells from PBMCs. These receptors were taken from a man between 18 and 29 years old in good health. Some clones in this sample may be carry-over from other donors' samples. Both conserved end residues are part of each CDR3. A D gene is named only where the DNA matches it firmly. Some rows mark clone size as missing; the rest say once, few, many or name a class of expanded clone.

TRBJ2-3 NA TRBV5-1 NA CASSLPLPTAGTQYF TGCGCCAGCAGCTTGCCCTTGCCCACGGCGGGTACGCAGTATTTT
TRBJ2-7 NA TRBV18 NA CASSPPWGGAAYEQYF TGTGCCAGCTCACCGCCTTGGGGGGGCGCAGCCTACGAGCAGTACTTC
TRBJ1-2 NA TRBV9 NA CASSVVGGANYGYTF TGTGCCAGCAGCGTAGTGGGGGGTGCTAACTATGGCTACACCTTC
TRBJ1-4 NA TRBV5-1 NA CASRDGSTTNEKLFF TGCGCCAGCAGGGACGGATCGACAACTAATGAAAAACTGTTTTTT
TRBJ1-1 NA TRBV18 NA CASSFSSLNTEAFF TGTGCCAGCTCTTTCTCTAGCTTGAACACTGAAGCTTTCTTT
TRBJ2-3 NA TRBV30 NA CAWGTYTIGTDTQYF TGTGCCTGGGGGACTTATACAATTGGCACAGATACGCAGTATTTT
TRBJ2-5 few TRBV5-1 NA CASSLEDGTSPQTQYF TGCGCCAGCAGCTTGGAAGACGGGACCAGCCCACAGACCCAGTACTTC
TRBJ1-2 NA TRBV28 NA CASRPGLPYGYTF TGTGCCAGCAGACCGGGACTGCCCTATGGCTACACCTTC
TRBJ2-1 once TRBV28 TRBD2 CASTLLAGKGDEQFF TGTGCCAGCACCCTACTAGCGGGAAAGGGGGATGAGCAGTTCTTC
TRBJ2-7 NA TRBV6-1 NA CASRRTVPSYEQYF TGTGCCAGCAGGCGAACAGTACCCTCCTACGAGCAGTACTTC
TRBJ2-1 NA TRBV4-3 NA CASSQDNPGWANEQFF TGCGCCAGCAGCCAGGACAATCCGGGATGGGCGAATGAGCAGTTCTTC
TRBJ1-5 NA TRBV28 NA CASISQGTRNQPQHF TGTGCCAGCATAAGTCAGGGTACGCGCAATCAGCCCCAGCATTTT
TRBJ1-4 few TRBV7-9 NA CAGAGANDEKLFF TGTGCCGGGGCAGGGGCGAATGATGAAAAACTGTTTTTT
TRBJ1-4 NA TRBV5-4 TRBD1 CASSQAGTGPSNEKLFF TGTGCCAGCAGCCAAGCCGGGACAGGGCCCTCTAATGAAAAACTGTTTTTT
TRBJ1-1 NA TRBV2 NA CASSGQGMNTEAFF TGTGCCAGCAGTGGTCAGGGGATGAACACTGAAGCTTTCTTT
TRBJ2-5 NA TRBV10-3 TRBD2 CAISFGGQETQYF TGTGCCATCAGTTTCGGGGGGCAAGAGACCCAGTACTTC
TRBJ1-1 NA TRBV5-8 NA CASTVGPTNTEAFF TGTGCCAGCACCGTAGGGCCGACGAACACTGAAGCTTTCTTT
TRBJ2-5 NA TRBV10-3 TRBD1 CAISESQGDFGPEQETQYF TGTGCCATCAGTGAGTCGCAGGGGGATTTCGGGCCCGAGCAAGAGACCCAGTACTTC
TRBJ1-5 NA TRBV2 NA CASSSDYNQPQHF TGTGCCAGCAGTTCAGACTACAATCAGCCCCAGCATTTT
TRBJ1-3 NA TRBV28 NA CASSRSVNTIYF TGTGCCAGCAGTCGGTCGGTTAACACCATATATTTT
TRBJ2-1 NA TRBV28 TRBD1 CASKGGFGEQFF TGTGCCAGCAAAGGGGGCTTCGGTGAGCAGTTCTTC
TRBJ1-1 NA TRBV5-4 NA CASSAETGFRGTEAFF TGTGCCAGCAGCGCCGAGACAGGTTTCCGAGGGACTGAAGCTTTCTTT
TRBJ2-3 NA TRBV7-3 NA CASSLYGGGQDTQYF TGTGCCAGCAGCTTATATGGGGGGGGCCAGGATACGCAGTATTTT
TRBJ2-3 NA TRBV2 NA CASLASDPDTQYF TGTGCCAGTCTAGCCTCCGATCCAGATACGCAGTATTTT
TRBJ1-4 NA TRBV15 NA CATSRERTNEKLFF TGTGCCACCAGCAGAGAGAGGACTAATGAAAAACTGTTTTTT
TRBJ1-3 NA TRBV28 TRBD1 CASRLGGASGNTIYF TGTGCCAGCAGGCTAGGGGGCGCATCTGGAAACACCATATATTTT
TRBJ2-7 NA TRBV6-4 NA CASSPTIGAYEQYF TGTGCCAGCAGTCCGACAATCGGAGCCTACGAGCAGTACTTC
TRBJ2-1 NA TRBV5-1 TRBD1 CASRFGTGGNEQFF TGCGCCAGCAGATTCGGGACAGGAGGCAATGAGCAGTTCTTC
TRBJ2-3 many TRBV11-2 NA CASSLWDTQYF TGTGCCAGCAGCTTATGGGATACGCAGTATTTT
TRBJ1-1 NA TRBV7-3 NA CASSVRGNTEAFF TGTGCCAGCAGCGTCAGGGGGAACACTGAAGCTTTCTTT
TRBJ1-2 NA TRBV18 NA CASSNENYGYTF TGTGCCAGCTCGAACGAGAACTATGGCTACACCTTC
TRBJ1-5 NA TRBV7-8 NA CASSLSGRGDQPQHF TGTGCCAGCAGCTTATCTGGCAGGGGCGATCAGCCCCAGCATTTT
TRBJ1-1 few TRBV15 NA CATSREPGRFTEAFF TGTGCCACCAGCAGAGAGCCGGGACGGTTCACTGAAGCTTTCTTT
TRBJ1-4 NA TRBV9 NA CASSVETTEVNEKLFF TGTGCCAGCAGCGTAGAAACGACAGAAGTTAATGAAAAACTGTTTTTT
TRBJ2-1 few TRBV11-2 TRBD2 CASTFGAGGYNEQFF TGTGCCAGCACCTTCGGCGCGGGAGGCTACAATGAGCAGTTCTTC
TRBJ2-3 once TRBV19 NA CASSTGTLSTDTQYF TGTGCCAGTAGTACCGGGACACTTAGCACAGATACGCAGTATTTT
TRBJ2-4 NA TRBV6-5 NA CASSYLNIQYF TGTGCCAGCAGTTACTTAAACATTCAGTACTTC
TRBJ2-3 NA TRBV5-4 TRBD2 CASSPMTSGRSSSTDTQYF TGTGCCAGCAGCCCGATGACTAGCGGGAGGTCCTCTAGCACAGATACGCAGTATTTT
TRBJ2-7 NA TRBV28 NA CASIPTPGSSSYEQYF TGTGCCAGCATCCCTACGCCAGGGTCCTCCTCCTACGAGCAGTACTTC
TRBJ1-2 NA TRBV28 NA CASSISHYGYTF TGTGCCAGCAGTATATCCCACTATGGCTACACCTTC
TRBJ1-4 NA TRBV9 NA CASSVEAGSEKLFF TGTGCCAGCAGCGTAGAAGCTGGGAGTGAAAAACTGTTTTTT
TRBJ1-5 NA TRBV18 NA CASSSTGNNQPQHF TGTGCCAGCTCCTCCACAGGGAACAATCAGCCCCAGCATTTT
TRBJ2-5 few TRBV7-6 NA CASSLGVRGLAKTWQTQYF TGTGCCAGCAGCCTAGGGGTCAGGGGCCTAGCGAAAACGTGGCAGACCCAGTACTTC
TRBJ1-1 NA TRBV11-3 NA CASSFAGLNTEAFF TGTGCCAGCAGCTTTGCGGGCCTGAACACTGAAGCTTTCTTT
TRBJ1-3 NA TRBV30 NA CAWSQGPNSGNTIYF TGTGCCTGGAGTCAGGGACCAAACTCTGGAAACACCATATATTTT
TRBJ2-7 NA TRBV9 NA CASSGYYEQYF TGTGCCAGCAGCGGGTACTACGAGCAGTACTTC
TRBJ2-5 NA TRBV29-1 NA CSVEETQYF TGCAGCGTTGAAGAGACCCAGTACTTC
TRBJ2-3 NA TRBV18 NA CASSPLQSQGDTQYF TGTGCCAGCTCACCTCTACAAAGCCAGGGGGATACGCAGTATTTT
TRBJ1-2 NA TRBV30 TRBD1 CAWSAIRQGYGYTF TGTGCCTGGAGTGCAATCCGACAGGGGTATGGCTACACCTTC
TRBJ2-5 NA TRBV27 NA CASSRDRRQETQYF TGTGCCTCCTCCCGGGACCGCCGACAAGAGACCCAGTACTTC
TRBJ2-1 once TRBV28 TRBD2 CATTGTTPYNEQFF TGTGCCACAACCGGGACTACCCCCTACAATGAGCAGTTCTTC
TRBJ2-1 NA TRBV7-2 TRBD2 CASSFRLAGNNEQFF TGTGCCAGCAGCTTTCGACTAGCGGGCAACAATGAGCAGTTCTTC
TRBJ1-4 few TRBV28 NA CASSLEGRYEKLFF TGTGCCAGCAGTTTAGAGGGGAGGTATGAAAAACTGTTTTTT
TRBJ2-4 NA TRBV9 NA CASSVADSPGQNIQYF TGTGCCAGCAGCGTTGCTGACAGTCCGGGGCAAAACATTCAGTACTTC
TRBJ2-1 NA TRBV11-3 NA CASSPSPGTYSYNEQFF TGTGCCAGCAGCCCATCCCCCGGGACTTACTCCTACAATGAGCAGTTCTTC
TRBJ2-3 once TRBV5-1 TRBD1 CASSLQGADTQYF TGCGCCAGCAGCTTGCAGGGGGCAGATACGCAGTATTTT
TRBJ1-2 NA TRBV6-1 NA CASVISPGRNYGYTF TGTGCCAGCGTTATTAGTCCCGGGAGGAACTATGGCTACACCTTC
TRBJ1-2 NA TRBV5-1 TRBD1 CASSLGQGDYGYTF TGCGCCAGCAGCTTGGGACAGGGGGACTATGGCTACACCTTC